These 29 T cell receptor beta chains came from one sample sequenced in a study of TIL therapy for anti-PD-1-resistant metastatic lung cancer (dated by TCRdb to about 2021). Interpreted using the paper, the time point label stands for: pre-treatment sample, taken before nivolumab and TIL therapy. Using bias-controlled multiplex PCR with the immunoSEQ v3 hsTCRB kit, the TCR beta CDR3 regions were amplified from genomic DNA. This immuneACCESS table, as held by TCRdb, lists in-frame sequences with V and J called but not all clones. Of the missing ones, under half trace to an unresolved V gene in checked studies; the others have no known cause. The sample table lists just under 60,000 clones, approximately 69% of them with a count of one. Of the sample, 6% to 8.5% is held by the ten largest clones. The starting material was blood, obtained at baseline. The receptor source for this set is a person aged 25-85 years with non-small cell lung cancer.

The CDR3 DNA is TGCGCCAGCAGACCCTTAACTAGGACCGGGGCCGAGCAGTACTTC. Translating gives CASRPLTRTGAEQYF. This sequence joins TRBV5-1 and TRBJ2-7; D is perhaps TRBD1 or TRBD2 (5 bases each). The V end lost 5 bases, the J end lost 6 bases, and 21 bases lay between the germline ends. The CDR3 runs 15 residues. The germline gives CDR1 SGHRS, CDR2 YFSETQ.

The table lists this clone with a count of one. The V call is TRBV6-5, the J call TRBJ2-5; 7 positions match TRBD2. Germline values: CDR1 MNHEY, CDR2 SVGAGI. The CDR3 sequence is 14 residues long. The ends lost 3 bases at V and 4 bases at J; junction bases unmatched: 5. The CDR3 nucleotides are TGTGCCAGCAGTTATTGGACGGGGGGAGAGACCCAGTACTTC. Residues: CASSYWTGGETQYF.

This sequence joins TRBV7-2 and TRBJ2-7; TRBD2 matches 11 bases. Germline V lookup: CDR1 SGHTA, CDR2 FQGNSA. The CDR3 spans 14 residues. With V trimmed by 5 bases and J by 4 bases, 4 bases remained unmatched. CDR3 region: CASSKTSGSYEQYF. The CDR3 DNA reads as TGTGCCAGCAGCAAAACTAGCGGGAGTTACGAGCAGTACTTC.

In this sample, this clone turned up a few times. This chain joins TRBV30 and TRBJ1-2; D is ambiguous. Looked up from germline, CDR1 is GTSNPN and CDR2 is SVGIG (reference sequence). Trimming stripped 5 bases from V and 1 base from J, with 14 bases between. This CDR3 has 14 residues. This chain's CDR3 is CAWSRTTLNYGYTF. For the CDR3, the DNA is TGTGCCTGGTCTCGGACCACCCTTAACTATGGCTACACCTTC.

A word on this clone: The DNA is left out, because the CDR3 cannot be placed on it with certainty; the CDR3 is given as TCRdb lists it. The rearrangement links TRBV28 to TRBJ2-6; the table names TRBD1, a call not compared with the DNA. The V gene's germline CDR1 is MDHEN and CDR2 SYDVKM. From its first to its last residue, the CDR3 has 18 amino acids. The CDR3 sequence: CASSSGQGATGGANVLTF.

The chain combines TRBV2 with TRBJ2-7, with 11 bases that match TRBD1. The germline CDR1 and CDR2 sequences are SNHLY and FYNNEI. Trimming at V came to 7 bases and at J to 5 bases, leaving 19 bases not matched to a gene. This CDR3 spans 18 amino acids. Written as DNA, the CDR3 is TGTGCCAGCAATACAAAGCTCGGACAGGGGGCTTATGGGGACGAGCAGTACTTC. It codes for CASNTKLGQGAYGDEQYF.

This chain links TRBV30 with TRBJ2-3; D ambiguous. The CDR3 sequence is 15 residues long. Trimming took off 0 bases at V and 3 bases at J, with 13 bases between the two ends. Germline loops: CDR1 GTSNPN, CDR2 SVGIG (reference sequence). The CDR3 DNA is TGTGCCTGGAGTGTCCCGAAAATGGGGACAGATACGCAGTATTTT. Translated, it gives CAWSVPKMGTDTQYF.

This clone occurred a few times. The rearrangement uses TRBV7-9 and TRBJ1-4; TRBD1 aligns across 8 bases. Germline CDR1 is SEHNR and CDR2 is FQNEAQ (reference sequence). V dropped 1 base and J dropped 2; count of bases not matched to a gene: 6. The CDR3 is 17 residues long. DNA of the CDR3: TGTGCCAGCAGCTTAGGACAGGGGAGAGAGACTAATGAAAAACTGTTTTTT. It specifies CASSLGQGRETNEKLFF. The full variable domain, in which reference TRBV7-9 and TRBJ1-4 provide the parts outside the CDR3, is DTGVSQNPRHKITKRGQNVTFRCDPISEHNRLYWYRQTLGQGPEFLTYFQNEAQLEKSRLLSDRFSAERPKGSFSTLEIQRTEQGDSAMYLCASSLGQGRETNEKLFFGSGTQLSVL.

DNA for the CDR3: TGTGCCAGCAGTGACCGGGACAGAAGCCTCTATGGCTACACCTTC. Residues: CASSDRDRSLYGYTF. The chain links TRBV6-1 to TRBJ1-2; 7 bases match TRBD1. With V trimmed by 3 bases and J by 4 bases, 8 bases remained unmatched. Germline lookup yields CDR1 MNHNS and CDR2 SASEGT. This CDR3 comprises 15 residues.

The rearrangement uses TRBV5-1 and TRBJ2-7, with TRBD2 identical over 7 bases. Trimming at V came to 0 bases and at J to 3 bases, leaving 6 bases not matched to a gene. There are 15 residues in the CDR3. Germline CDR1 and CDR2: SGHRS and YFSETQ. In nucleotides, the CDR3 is TGCGCCAGCAGCTTGGGTGGGAGGGCCGACTACGAGCAGTACTTC. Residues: CASSLGGRADYEQYF. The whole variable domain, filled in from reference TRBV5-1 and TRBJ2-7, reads KAGVTQTPRYLIKTRGQQVTLSCSPISGHRSVSWYQQTPGQGLQFLFEYFSETQRNKGNFPGRFSGRQFSNSRSEMNVSTLELGDSALYLCASSLGGRADYEQYFGPGTRLTVT.

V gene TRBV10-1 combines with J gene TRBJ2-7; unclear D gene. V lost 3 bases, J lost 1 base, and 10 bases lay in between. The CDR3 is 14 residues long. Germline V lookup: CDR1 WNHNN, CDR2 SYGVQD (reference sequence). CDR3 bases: TGCGCCAGCAGTGAAGGTACACCTTCCTACGAGCAGTACTTC. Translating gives CASSEGTPSYEQYF.

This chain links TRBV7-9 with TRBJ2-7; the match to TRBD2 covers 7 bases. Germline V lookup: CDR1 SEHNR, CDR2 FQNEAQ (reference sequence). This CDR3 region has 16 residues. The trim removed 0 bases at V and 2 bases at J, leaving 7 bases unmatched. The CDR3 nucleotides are TGTGCCAGCAGCTTAGCATTGGGAGGGATCCCCTACGAGCAGTACTTC. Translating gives CASSLALGGIPYEQYF.

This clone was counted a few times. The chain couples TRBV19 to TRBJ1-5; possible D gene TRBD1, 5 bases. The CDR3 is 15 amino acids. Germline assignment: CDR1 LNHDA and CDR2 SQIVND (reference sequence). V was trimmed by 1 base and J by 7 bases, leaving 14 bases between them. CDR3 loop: CASSIGVQGHQPQHF. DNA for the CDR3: TGTGCCAGTAGTATAGGTGTGCAGGGCCACCAGCCCCAGCATTTT.

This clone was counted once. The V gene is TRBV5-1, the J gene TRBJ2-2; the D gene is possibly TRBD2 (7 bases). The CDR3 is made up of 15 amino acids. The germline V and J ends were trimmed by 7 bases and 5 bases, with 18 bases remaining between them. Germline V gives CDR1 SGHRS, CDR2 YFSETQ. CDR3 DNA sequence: TGCGCCAGCGCCCCTCGGGGGGCGAGGACCGGGGAGCTGTTTTTT. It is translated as CASAPRGARTGELFF.

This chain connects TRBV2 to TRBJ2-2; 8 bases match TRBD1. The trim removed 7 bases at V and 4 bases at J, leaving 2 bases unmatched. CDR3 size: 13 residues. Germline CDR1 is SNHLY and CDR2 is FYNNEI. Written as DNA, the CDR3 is TGTGCCAGCAAACAGGGGGGCACCGGGGAGCTGTTTTTT. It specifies CASKQGGTGELFF.

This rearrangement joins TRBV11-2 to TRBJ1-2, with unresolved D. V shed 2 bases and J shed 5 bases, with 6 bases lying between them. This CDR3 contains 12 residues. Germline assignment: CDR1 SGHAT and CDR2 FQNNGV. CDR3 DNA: TGTGCCAGCAGCTTATATAGTTATGGCTACACCTTC. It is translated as CASSLYSYGYTF.

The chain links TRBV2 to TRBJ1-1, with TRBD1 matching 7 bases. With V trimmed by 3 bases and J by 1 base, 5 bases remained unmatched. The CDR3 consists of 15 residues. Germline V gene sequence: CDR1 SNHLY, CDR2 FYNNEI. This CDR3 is CASSEQGGGNTEAFF. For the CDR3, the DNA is TGTGCCAGCAGTGAGCAAGGGGGCGGGAACACTGAAGCTTTCTTT.

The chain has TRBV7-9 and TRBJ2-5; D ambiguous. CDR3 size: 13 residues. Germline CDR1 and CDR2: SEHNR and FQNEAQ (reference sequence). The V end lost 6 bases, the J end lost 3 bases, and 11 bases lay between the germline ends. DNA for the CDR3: TGTGCCAGCAGTTCACTACACGAAGAGACCCAGTACTTC. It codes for CASSSLHEETQYF. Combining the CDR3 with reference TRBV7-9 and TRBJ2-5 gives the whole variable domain DTGVSQNPRHKITKRGQNVTFRCDPISEHNRLYWYRQTLGQGPEFLTYFQNEAQLEKSRLLSDRFSAERPKGSFSTLEIQRTEQGDSAMYLCASSSLHEETQYFGPGTRLLVL.

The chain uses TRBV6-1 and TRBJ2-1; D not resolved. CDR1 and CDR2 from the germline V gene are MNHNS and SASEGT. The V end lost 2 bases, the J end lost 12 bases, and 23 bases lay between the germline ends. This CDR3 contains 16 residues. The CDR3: CASSENWPLEHWGQFF. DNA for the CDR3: TGTGCCAGCAGTGAAAATTGGCCCCTCGAGCACTGGGGGCAGTTCTTC.

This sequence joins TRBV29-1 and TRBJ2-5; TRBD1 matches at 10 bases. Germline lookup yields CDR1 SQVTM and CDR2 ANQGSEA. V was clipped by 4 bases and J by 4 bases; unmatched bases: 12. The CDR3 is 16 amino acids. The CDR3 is CSVGQGAGFLTETQYF. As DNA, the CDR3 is TGCAGCGTTGGACAGGGGGCGGGATTCCTAACAGAGACCCAGTACTTC.

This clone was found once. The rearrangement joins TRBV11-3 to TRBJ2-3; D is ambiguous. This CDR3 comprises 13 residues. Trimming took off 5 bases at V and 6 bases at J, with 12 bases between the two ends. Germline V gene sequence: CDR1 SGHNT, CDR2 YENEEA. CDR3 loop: CASSPRWADTQYF. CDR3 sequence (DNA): TGTGCCAGCAGCCCCCGGTGGGCGGATACGCAGTATTTT.

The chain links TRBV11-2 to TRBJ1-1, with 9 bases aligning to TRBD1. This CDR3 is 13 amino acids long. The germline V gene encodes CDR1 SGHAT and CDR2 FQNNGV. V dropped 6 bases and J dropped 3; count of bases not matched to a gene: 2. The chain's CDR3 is CASSRTGDTEAFF. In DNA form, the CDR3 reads TGTGCCAGCAGTCGGACAGGGGACACTGAAGCTTTCTTT.

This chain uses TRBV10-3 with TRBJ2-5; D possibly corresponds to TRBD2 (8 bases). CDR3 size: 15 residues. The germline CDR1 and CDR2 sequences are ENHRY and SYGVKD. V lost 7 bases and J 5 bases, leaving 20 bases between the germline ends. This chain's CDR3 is CAIKSGLGGSETQYF. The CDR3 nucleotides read TGTGCCATCAAATCGGGACTAGGGGGCTCTGAGACCCAGTACTTC.

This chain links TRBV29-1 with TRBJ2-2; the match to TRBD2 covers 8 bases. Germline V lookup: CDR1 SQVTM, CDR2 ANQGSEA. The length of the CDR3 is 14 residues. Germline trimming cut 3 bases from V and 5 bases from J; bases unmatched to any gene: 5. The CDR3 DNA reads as TGCAGCGTTGATGGAGCGGGGGTAACCGGGGAGCTGTTTTTT. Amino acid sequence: CSVDGAGVTGELFF.

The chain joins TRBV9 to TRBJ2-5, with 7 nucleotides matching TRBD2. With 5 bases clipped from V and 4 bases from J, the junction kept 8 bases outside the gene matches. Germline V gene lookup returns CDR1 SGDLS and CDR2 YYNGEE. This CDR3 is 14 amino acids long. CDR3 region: CASSKQGTTETQYF. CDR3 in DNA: TGTGCCAGCAGTAAACAAGGGACTACAGAGACCCAGTACTTC.

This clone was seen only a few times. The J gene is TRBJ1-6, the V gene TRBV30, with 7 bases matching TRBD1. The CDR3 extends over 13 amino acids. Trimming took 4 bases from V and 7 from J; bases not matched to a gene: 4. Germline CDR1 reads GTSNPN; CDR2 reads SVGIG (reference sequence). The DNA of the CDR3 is TGTGCCTGGACCAGGGGGTCCAATTCACCCCTCCACTTT. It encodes CAWTRGSNSPLHF.

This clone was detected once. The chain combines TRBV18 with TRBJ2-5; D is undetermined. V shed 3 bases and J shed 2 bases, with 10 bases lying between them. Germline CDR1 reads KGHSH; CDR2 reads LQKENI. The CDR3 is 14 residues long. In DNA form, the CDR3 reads TGTGCCAGCTCACCGGTGTCCCCACAAGAGACCCAGTACTTC. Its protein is CASSPVSPQETQYF.

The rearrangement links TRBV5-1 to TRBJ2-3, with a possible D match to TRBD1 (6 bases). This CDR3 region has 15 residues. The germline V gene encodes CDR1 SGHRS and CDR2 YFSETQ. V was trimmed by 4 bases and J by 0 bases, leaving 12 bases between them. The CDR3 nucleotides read TGCGCCAGCAGCGAAAGGGGACAAAGCACAGATACGCAGTATTTT. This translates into CASSERGQSTDTQYF.

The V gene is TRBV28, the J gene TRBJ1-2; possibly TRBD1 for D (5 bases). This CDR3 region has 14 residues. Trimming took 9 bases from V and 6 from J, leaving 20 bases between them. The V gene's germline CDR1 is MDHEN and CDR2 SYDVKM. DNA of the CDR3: TGTGCCAGTATGGGGGGGAGGGATACGAATGGCTACACCTTC. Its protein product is CASMGGRDTNGYTF.